The 3 T cell receptor beta chains given below trace back to one sample, sequenced in a study of T cells after yellow fever vaccination. A single record per CDR3 protein comes from TCRdb applying MiXCR to the 5' RACE reads. Of under 600,000 distinct CDR3 sequences listed, 20% to 25% are singletons. The source material was PBMCs, sampled about 21 days after the first yellow fever vaccination. The receptors derive from a man younger than 30 who received the YFV17D yellow fever vaccine.

The chain combines TRBV11-2 with TRBJ1-1; 8 positions match TRBD1. The junction had 7 bases not matched to a gene; V was cut back by 3 bases and J by 1 base. Germline V gene data show CDR1 as SGHAT and CDR2 as FQNNGV. The CDR3 spans 16 residues. DNA of the CDR3: TGTGCCAGCAGCTTTGATCAGGGGGCCTGGAACACTGAAGCTTTCTTT. The encoded protein is CASSFDQGAWNTEAFF.

This clonotype was observed a handful of times. This chain uses TRBV6-1 with TRBJ2-7; 12 nucleotides line up with TRBD1. Germline CDR1 reads MNHNS; CDR2 reads SASEGT. V was clipped by 6 bases and J by 9 bases; unmatched bases: 9. The CDR3 covers 14 residues. The CDR3 here is CASRPGTGGAGQYF. The CDR3 DNA follows: TGTGCCAGCAGGCCCGGGACAGGGGGCGCTGGGCAGTACTTC.

This clonotype was detected ten times or more. The rearrangement joins TRBV11-1 to TRBJ2-1; TRBD2 aligns across 13 bases. Losses at the gene ends were 4 bases for V and 8 bases for J; bases not matched to a gene: 14. Germline V gene lookup returns CDR1 SGHAT and CDR2 FQDESV (reference sequence). The length of the CDR3 is 18 residues. In DNA, the CDR3 is TGTGCCAGCAGCTCCAGGACTAGCGGGGGCAGATCAGGGTATGAGCAGTTCTTC. Translated: CASSSRTSGGRSGYEQFF.